This TCR beta chain was sequenced for a study of ipilimumab plus nivolumab after autologous stem cell transplantation listed by TCRdb under 2021. In the study overall: A median of about 5 ipilimumab doses and under 10 nivolumab doses was received by trial patients. Patients undergoing autologous transplant for high-risk diffuse large B cell lymphoma, mature T cell lymphoma, or multiple myeloma were enrolled in the trial. Both primary refractory and relapsed disease were represented in the DLBCL cohort, where 18-month progression-free survival was approximately 87% and 28%, respectively. The intent-to-treat population of the trial was made up of about 37 patients. The full study reports these points: Combined checkpoint inhibition appeared tolerable as post-transplant consolidation, according to the authors' conclusion. The authors stated that profiles of the T cell receptor repertoire, regulatory T cell phenotype and gut microbiota provided a biologic rationale for studying this approach further.

Concerning this clone: Its target antigen remains unknown. Nothing much larger sits one base from this clone, and base qualities are not available.

The library was produced with the immunoSEQ multiplex PCR assay. TCRdb took this table from immuneACCESS and kept in-frame rearrangements with V and J called. Such tables lack part of the clones; where checked against another copy, unresolved V genes explain under half of the gap, and the rest is unexplained. This sample holds about 22,000 clones; roughly 74% were observed only once. The ten most abundant clones make up 23% of the sample. Checkpoint therapy began 14 to 28 days after autologous transplant, with ipilimumab given at 1 mg/kg intravenously on day 1 of selected weeks. The nivolumab dose was 3 mg/kg intravenously, delivered on day 1 of weeks 1, 4, 7, 10, and every two weeks through week 26. The study was a Phase Ib clinical trial testing combined checkpoint inhibition with ipilimumab and nivolumab as consolidation after autologous stem cell transplantation. From a lookup of the germline V gene (reference sequence), CDR1 and CDR2 are SEHNR and FQNEAQ. V is clipped by 0 bases and J by 2 bases, and the sequence between their germline boundaries is 8 bases long. The CDR3, cysteine through phenylalanine, is 14 amino acids long. The read is trimmed to its CDR3 DNA, 42 bases read in frame from base 1.

The input for sequencing was PBMCs, taken in a trial of ipilimumab plus nivolumab as post-transplant consolidation. The chain is encoded by TRBV7-9 joined to TRBJ2-7; matching of 6 bases hints at TRBD1 as the D gene. The source is a male donor with diffuse large B-cell lymphoma. At the DNA level, the sequence is TGTGCCAGCAGCTTAGCGGGGGCCGCCTACGAGCAGTACTTC. Translated, it gives CASSLAGAAYEQYF.